This TCR beta chain was sequenced in a study of graft-versus-host responses after intestinal transplantation. Sequencing was performed with immunoSEQ multiplex PCR; in TCRdb, only in-frame clones are kept and a portion is missing. The table has approximately 60,000 clones, over 90% seen once. V lost 5 bases and J lost 3, with 10 bases in between. The germline CDR1 and CDR2 sequences are LNHNV and YYDKDF (reference sequence). This CDR3 contains 14 residues. A note on this clone: Its cognate antigen is unknown.

V and J are TRBV15 and TRBJ1-4; D remains unclear. The TCR was taken from a human donor who was the organ donor for an intestinal transplant. Source: unstimulated CD8+ T cells sorted from spleen or lymph node cells, taken before transplant. As DNA, the CDR3 is TGTGCCACCAGCGCGCGGGGATCTAATGAAAAACTGTTTTTT. As protein: CATSARGSNEKLFF.